This passage covers 5 T cell receptor beta chains from one sample sequenced in a study of cytomegalovirus exposure and HLA in healthy donors. Method: immunoSEQ multiplex PCR; TCRdb's copy keeps in-frame clones and lacks some. The sample has a few hundred thousand clones; more than 75% are singletons. Sequenced input: PBMCs. These receptors were taken from a man younger than 35 in good health and CMV-seropositive.

The chain has TRBV6-6 and TRBJ1-5; 7 positions match TRBD1. The germline CDR1 and CDR2 sequences are MNHNY and SVGAGI (reference sequence). The CDR3 contains 14 residues. Germline trimming cut 8 bases from V and 4 bases from J; bases unmatched to any gene: 8. In nucleotides, the CDR3 is TGTGCCAGCCAACGACAGGGCCAAAATCAGCCCCAGCATTTT. Its translation is CASQRQGQNQPQHF.

This clone was seen only once. The genes are TRBV4-1 and TRBJ1-5; D uncertain. The length of the CDR3 is 14 residues. V shed 1 base and J shed 10 bases, with 14 bases lying between them. CDR1 and CDR2 (germline): MGHRA, YSYEKL. The CDR3 loop reads CASSQVEGAGPQHF. The CDR3, as DNA: TGCGCCAGCAGCCAAGTGGAGGGAGCGGGCCCCCAGCATTTT.

The V call is TRBV11-2, the J call TRBJ1-2; D may be TRBD1 (5 bases). The CDR3 runs to 15 residues. Germline CDR1 reads SGHAT; CDR2 reads FQNNGV. The germline V and J ends were trimmed by 4 bases and 0 bases, with 12 bases remaining between them. Here the CDR3 reads CASSSLRGANYGYTF. CDR3 DNA: TGTGCCAGCAGCTCGTTGAGGGGAGCTAACTATGGCTACACCTTC.

The chain links TRBV5-4 to TRBJ2-7; perhaps TRBD2 as D (6 bases). Germline V gene data show CDR1 as SGHNT and CDR2 as YYREEE (reference sequence). The CDR3 is 15 amino acids. Trimming pared 0 bases from V and 7 bases from J, leaving 17 bases between. CDR3 nucleotide sequence: TGTGCCAGCAGCTTGGAGGTGGGAGGCCGTTCTGAGCAGTACTTC. As protein: CASSLEVGGRSEQYF. The whole variable domain, filled in from reference TRBV5-4 and TRBJ2-7, reads ETGVTQSPTHLIKTRGQQVTLRCSSQSGHNTVSWYQQALGQGPQFIFQYYREEENGRGNFPPRFSGLQFPNYSSELNVNALELDDSALYLCASSLEVGGRSEQYFGPGTRLTVT.

The genes are TRBV28 and TRBJ2-7, with D perhaps matching TRBD1 (5 bases). The CDR3 spans 13 residues. CDR1 is MDHEN, CDR2 SYDVKM, per germline. Trimming shortened V by 5 bases and J by 6 bases, and 14 bases separated the two germline ends. This chain's CDR3 is CASSLGLVAEQYF. In DNA, the CDR3 is TGTGCCAGCAGTCTGGGGCTAGTAGCCGAGCAGTACTTC.